The entry below describes one T cell receptor (beta chain). This clonotype was recorded at least ten times. Which antigen it targets is not known. No much larger clonotype is one base removed from it; base qualities were not supplied. These data are taken from a study (dated by TCRdb to between 2015 and 2016). The receptor library was made with RT-PCR. For sequencing, an Illumina MiSeq was employed. TCRdb reran the public reads through fastp at Q25 and MiXCR, keeping productive beta chains. CDR3 protein duplicates are merged, each entry listing the most common genes and DNA. For this sample there are 650,000 to 800,000 distinct CDR3 sequences; approximately 14% appear just once. The ten largest clones take up around 3.3% of the sample. As encoded in the germline V gene, CDR1 is LGHNA while CDR2 is YSLEER. V is clipped by 3 bases and J by 1 base, and the sequence between their germline boundaries is 19 bases long. Including the terminal cysteine and phenylalanine, the CDR3 comprises 17 residues. Only CDR3 DNA is held: 51 bases, read in frame from base 1.

The sequencing input was memory CD4+ T cells from blood. This TCR derives from a female donor in good health, serving as a healthy control. Recombination joined TRBV4-3 with TRBJ2-7; the D segment may tentatively be TRBD1 or TRBD2, each giving 5 matched bases. The CDR3 is CASSQGVVTWGSYEQYF. The nucleotide sequence reads as follows: TGCGCCAGCAGCCAGGGGGTCGTTACCTGGGGTTCCTACGAGCAGTACTTC.